This T cell receptor (beta chain) originates from a study of blood T cell repertoires in COVID-19. The V segment lost 5 bases and the J segment 2 bases; nucleotides outside the gene matches: 12. This CDR3 spans 17 amino acids. Germline CDR1 and CDR2: SEHNR and FQNEAQ (reference sequence). Enrolled through a virtual design, the participants were between about 18 and 100 years of age and came from around 25 US areas. Original analysis: Reference gene primers were amplified, and this amplification served to estimate nucleated cell counts. This table comes from immunoSEQ multiplex PCR, and its TCRdb copy is limited to in-frame clones, with some not included. That table furnishes V, J and clone size, whereas the DNA furnished D and trimming. The sample contains roughly 260,000 clones, over 80% of which appear only once.

The chain couples TRBV7-9 to TRBJ2-7; 10 bases are shared with TRBD1. The sample was PBMCs or T cells enriched from blood (not recorded which). The clonotype comes from a human donor in a cohort exposed to, infected with or recovered from COVID-19 (not recorded which). The donor label of this sample is uncertain. The CDR3 sequence is CASSPSQDRGVAYEQYF. DNA of the CDR3: TGTGCCAGCAGCCCCTCGCAGGACAGGGGGGTGGCCTACGAGCAGTACTTC.